This T cell receptor beta chain was identified in a study of blood T cell repertoires in COVID-19. Seattle cases were enrolled at active infection and followed longitudinally. Profiling relied on immunoSEQ multiplex PCR, and the TCRdb table lists in-frame clones only, not all of them. The sample holds tens of thousands of clones, roughly 84% seen once. CDR3 size: 14 residues. The germline V and J ends were trimmed by 6 bases and 0 bases, with 11 bases remaining between them. In germline, CDR1 is SEHNR, CDR2 FQNEAQ (reference sequence). The clonotype comes from a man younger than 40 with COVID-19, enrolled during active disease. The chain recombines TRBV7-9 with TRBJ1-2; a weak D match, TRBD1 (5 bases). Sequenced sample: peripheral blood. The CDR3 nucleotides read TGTGCCAGCAGTTCTGGACAACCTAACTATGGCTACACCTTC. Translation: CASSSGQPNYGYTF.